This T cell receptor (beta chain) is drawn from a study of T cells in women clearing cervical HPV infection. Study-level information: Cases were women with histologically confirmed HPV16-related CIN3 or worse, including a couple of invasive cancers. Case blood drawn at lesion detection; control blood after infection cleared. Notes on the study in general: CIN3+ cases had significantly higher TCR richness than controls; evenness did not differ. Effector/memory and HPV-specific T cells were not isolated, and association timing is unknown.

Germline V gives CDR1 SGHRS, CDR2 YFSETQ. CDR3 length: 18 amino acids. V lost 0 bases and J lost 2; bases outside the gene matches: 13. The table came from immunoSEQ multiplex PCR; TCRdb's copy has only in-frame clones and leaves some out. Its clone listing holds roughly 42,000 clones. Concerning this clone itself: The antigen is unknown. The DNA ends 3 residues before the CDR3 does, and the rest of the CDR3 is filled in from the germline J gene.

The origin of this receptor is a woman between 18 and 69 years old with a cervical HPV16 infection that either progressed to CIN3+ or cleared (not recorded which). The sequencing sample was made of blood buffy coat. The rearrangement joins TRBV5-1 to TRBJ2-5; TRBD2 matches at 7 bases. CDR3 DNA, as far as it was read: TGCGCCAGCAGCTTGGTCTCTAAGGACATGGGAGGGCAAGAGACC. Translation gives CASSLVSKDMGGQET. The complete CDR3 reads CASSLVSKDMGGQETQYF.